This T cell receptor (beta chain) appears in the sequencing data of a study of spatial heterogeneity in lung cancer. As to time point: sample taken at primary tumor resection. The CDR3 consists of 15 residues. Germline trimming cut 2 bases from V and 6 bases from J; bases unmatched to any gene: 10. Per the germline V gene, CDR1 is SGHVS and CDR2 is FNYEAQ. TCRdb re-analysed the 5' RACE reads in MiXCR, keeping a single row per CDR3 protein. Of a few thousand distinct CDR3 sequences listed, 5.5% to 8% are singletons. This clonotype has ten or more counts. The sequence was obtained from a male donor with early-stage non-small cell lung cancer. Source: normal lung tissue next to the tumor, taken at surgery. The gene calls are TRBV7-6 and TRBJ2-7; 7 nucleotides line up with TRBD1. In DNA form, the CDR3 reads TGTGCCAGCAGCTTAAGTAGAGGACAGGTATCCGAGCAGTACTTC. Protein: CASSLSRGQVSEQYF.